These 9 T cell receptor beta chains were all obtained from the same sample, sequenced in a study of T cell responses to AZD1222 COVID-19 vaccine. Measured with immunoSEQ multiplex PCR; TCRdb has only the in-frame clones, and not every one. The sample lists some 80,000 clones; roughly 80% were seen once. The specimen comprised peripheral blood, sampled 28 days after the second dose of the MenACWY control vaccine. The receptors originated from an adult who received the MenACWY meningococcal vaccine as a control.

V and J are TRBV3-1 (or the pseudogene TRBV3-2) and TRBJ1-2; TRBD1 matches at 8 bases. This CDR3 contains 13 residues. The ends lost 1 base at V and 7 bases at J; junction bases unmatched: 2. Germline CDR1 and CDR2: LGHDT and YNNKEL (reference sequence). CDR3 sequence: CASSQATGVGYTF. The CDR3 region has the DNA TGTGCCAGCAGCCAAGCGACAGGGGTTGGCTACACCTTC.

This chain joins TRBV5-6 and TRBJ1-1; D unclear. Germline assignment: CDR1 SGHDT and CDR2 YYEEEE. CDR3 length equals 13 residues. Between the trimmed V and J ends, which lost 5 bases and 0 bases, there was a span of 8 bases. DNA of the CDR3: TGTGCCAGCAGACATTTTATGAACACTGAAGCTTTCTTT. Protein sequence: CASRHFMNTEAFF.

V usage is TRBV19 and J usage is TRBJ2-3; 16 bases line up with TRBD2. V gave up 4 bases and J gave up 4 bases; unmatched junction bases: 11. Germline loops: CDR1 LNHDA, CDR2 SQIVND (reference sequence). CDR3 length: 19 residues. Written as DNA, the CDR3 is TGTGCCAGTAGTACGACCGGGACTAGCGGGGGGGCCGTAGCAGATACGCAGTATTTT. It codes for CASSTTGTSGGAVADTQYF.

V gene TRBV2 combines with J gene TRBJ2-7; D might be TRBD1 (6 bases). The germline V and J ends were trimmed by 5 bases and 4 bases, with 9 bases remaining between them. The CDR3 length is 12 residues. Germline assignment: CDR1 SNHLY and CDR2 FYNNEI. The CDR3 bases are TGTGCCAGCAGTACAGGGCCGTACGAGCAGTACTTC. Protein sequence: CASSTGPYEQYF.

The chain is built from TRBV5-1 and TRBJ1-2; D not certain. CDR3 size: 14 residues. Trimming took off 5 bases at V and 0 bases at J, with 11 bases between the two ends. Germline-derived CDR1 and CDR2 are SGHRS and YFSETQ. The CDR3 DNA sequence: TGCGCCAGCAGACTCACCGACGCTAACTATGGCTACACCTTC. This codes for CASRLTDANYGYTF. Using reference TRBV5-1 and TRBJ1-2 for the parts outside the CDR3, the full variable domain is KAGVTQTPRYLIKTRGQQVTLSCSPISGHRSVSWYQQTPGQGLQFLFEYFSETQRNKGNFPGRFSGRQFSNSRSEMNVSTLELGDSALYLCASRLTDANYGYTFGSGTRLTVV.

This clone occurred once. The rearrangement links TRBV4-1 to TRBJ2-7, with D hard to call. The V gene lost 1 base and the J gene lost 4 bases, with 14 bases spanning the gap. Germline loops: CDR1 MGHRA, CDR2 YSYEKL. The CDR3 covers 15 residues. The CDR3: CASSQVLVEPYEQYF. Written as DNA, the CDR3 is TGCGCCAGCAGCCAAGTTTTGGTGGAACCTTACGAGCAGTACTTC.

The chain recombines TRBV7-9 with TRBJ2-5; maybe TRBD2 (6 bases). The germline CDR1 and CDR2 sequences are SEHNR and FQNEAQ (reference sequence). CDR3 length equals 14 residues. The germline V and J ends were trimmed by 7 bases and 2 bases, with 14 bases remaining between them. CDR3 nucleotides: TGTGCCAGCACTCCCAGGGCGGGGCAAGAGACCCAGTACTTC. As protein: CASTPRAGQETQYF.

The chain links TRBV7-2 to TRBJ2-5; perhaps TRBD2 as D (5 bases). Germline CDR1 and CDR2: SGHTA and FQGNSA. This CDR3 has 15 amino acids. V lost 0 bases and J 4 bases, leaving 12 bases between the germline ends. The CDR3 loop reads CASSLALGSLETQYF. The CDR3 coding sequence is TGTGCCAGCAGCTTAGCGCTTGGGAGTTTAGAGACCCAGTACTTC.

This chain links TRBV5-8 with TRBJ1-2; D call uncertain. In germline, CDR1 is SGHTS, CDR2 YDEGEE. The V gene lost 1 base and the J gene lost 5 bases, with 3 bases spanning the gap. The CDR3 is 11 amino acids. CDR3 amino acids: CASSLKYGYTF. The CDR3 DNA is TGTGCCAGCAGCTTGAAGTATGGCTACACCTTC.